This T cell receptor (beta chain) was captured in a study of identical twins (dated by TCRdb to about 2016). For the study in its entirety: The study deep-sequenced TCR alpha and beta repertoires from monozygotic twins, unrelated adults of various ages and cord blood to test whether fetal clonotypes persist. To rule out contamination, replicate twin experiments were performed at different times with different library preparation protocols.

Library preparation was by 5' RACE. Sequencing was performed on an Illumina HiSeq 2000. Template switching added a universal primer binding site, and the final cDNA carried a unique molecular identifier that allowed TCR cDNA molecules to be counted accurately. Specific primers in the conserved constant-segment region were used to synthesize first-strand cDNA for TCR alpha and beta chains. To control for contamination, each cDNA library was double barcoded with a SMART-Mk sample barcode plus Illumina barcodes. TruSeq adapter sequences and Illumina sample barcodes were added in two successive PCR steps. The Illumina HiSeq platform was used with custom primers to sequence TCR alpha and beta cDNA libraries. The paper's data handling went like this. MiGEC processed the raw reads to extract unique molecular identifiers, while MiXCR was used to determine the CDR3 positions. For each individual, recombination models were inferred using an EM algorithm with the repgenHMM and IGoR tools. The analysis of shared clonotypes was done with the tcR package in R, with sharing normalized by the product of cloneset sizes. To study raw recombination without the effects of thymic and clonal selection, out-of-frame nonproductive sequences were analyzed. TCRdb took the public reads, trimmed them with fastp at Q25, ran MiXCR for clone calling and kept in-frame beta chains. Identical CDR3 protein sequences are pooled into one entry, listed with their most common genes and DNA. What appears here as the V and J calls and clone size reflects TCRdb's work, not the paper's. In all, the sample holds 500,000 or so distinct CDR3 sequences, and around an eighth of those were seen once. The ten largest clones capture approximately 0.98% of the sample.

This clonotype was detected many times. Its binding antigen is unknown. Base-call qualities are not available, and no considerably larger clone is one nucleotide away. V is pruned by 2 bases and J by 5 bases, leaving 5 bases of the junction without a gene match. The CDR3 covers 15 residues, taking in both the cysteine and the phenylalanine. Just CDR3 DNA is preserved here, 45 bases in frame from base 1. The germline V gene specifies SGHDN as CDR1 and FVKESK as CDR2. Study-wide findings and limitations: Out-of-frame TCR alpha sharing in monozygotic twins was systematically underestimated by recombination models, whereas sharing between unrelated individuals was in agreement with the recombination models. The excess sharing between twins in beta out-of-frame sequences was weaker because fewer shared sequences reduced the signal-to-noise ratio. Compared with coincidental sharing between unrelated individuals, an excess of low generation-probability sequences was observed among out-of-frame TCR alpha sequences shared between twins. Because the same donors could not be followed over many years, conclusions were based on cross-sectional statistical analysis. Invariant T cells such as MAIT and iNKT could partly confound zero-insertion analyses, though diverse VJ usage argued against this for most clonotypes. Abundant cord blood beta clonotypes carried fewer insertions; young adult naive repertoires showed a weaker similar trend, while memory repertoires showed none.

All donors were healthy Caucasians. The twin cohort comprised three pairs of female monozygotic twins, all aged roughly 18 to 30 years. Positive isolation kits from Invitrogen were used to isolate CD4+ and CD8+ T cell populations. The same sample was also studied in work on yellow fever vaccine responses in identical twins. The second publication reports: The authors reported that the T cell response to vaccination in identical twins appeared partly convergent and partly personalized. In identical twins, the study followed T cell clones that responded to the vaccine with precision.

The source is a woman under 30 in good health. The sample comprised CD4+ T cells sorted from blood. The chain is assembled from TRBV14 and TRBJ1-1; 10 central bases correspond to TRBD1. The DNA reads TGTGCCAGCAGCCAATGGCCGGGACAGGGGACTGAAGCTTTCTTT. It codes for CASSQWPGQGTEAFF.